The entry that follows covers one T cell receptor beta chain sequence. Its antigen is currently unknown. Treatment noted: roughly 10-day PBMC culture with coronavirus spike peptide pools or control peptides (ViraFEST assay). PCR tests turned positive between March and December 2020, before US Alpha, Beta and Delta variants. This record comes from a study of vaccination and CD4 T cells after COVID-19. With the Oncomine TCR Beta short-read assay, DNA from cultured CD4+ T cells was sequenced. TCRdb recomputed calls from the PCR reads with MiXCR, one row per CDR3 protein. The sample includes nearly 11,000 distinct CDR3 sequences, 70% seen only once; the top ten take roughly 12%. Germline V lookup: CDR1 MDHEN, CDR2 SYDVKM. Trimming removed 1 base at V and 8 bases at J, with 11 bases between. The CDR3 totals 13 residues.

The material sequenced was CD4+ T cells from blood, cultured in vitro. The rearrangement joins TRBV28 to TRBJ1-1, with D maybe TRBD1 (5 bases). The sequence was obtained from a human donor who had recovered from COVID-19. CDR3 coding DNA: TGTGCCAGCAGTTTATTGAGGGGAGGGGAAGCTTTCTTT. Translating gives CASSLLRGGEAFF.